These 23 T cell receptor beta chains were sequenced from one sample in a study of beta chain features in type 1 diabetes. Study-wide results and limits: Shortening that was moderate but significant affected the TCRB CDR3s of Type 1 diabetes patients in all four CD4+ subsets.

Expressed TCRB transcripts were sequenced because the entire RNA isolate underwent reverse transcription. Method: immunoSEQ multiplex PCR; TCRdb's copy keeps in-frame clones and lacks some. The table records around 130,000 clones, 16% of them present only once. These receptors have no identified antigens. Sequencing was carried out using central memory CD4+ T cells from blood. Every receptor here comes from a man younger than 40 with type 1 diabetes.

The J gene is TRBJ2-5, the V gene TRBV2, with D tentatively TRBD1 or TRBD2 (5 bases each). Trimming took off 8 bases at V and 3 bases at J, with 13 bases between the two ends. The CDR3 has 13 amino acids. The germline V gene encodes CDR1 SNHLY and CDR2 FYNNEI. CDR3 residues: CASLRDGEETQYF. For the CDR3, the DNA is TGTGCCAGCCTGAGGGACGGCGAAGAGACCCAGTACTTC.

This clone has a handful of counts. The chain recombines TRBV7-2 with TRBJ1-1; weak D call: TRBD1 (6 bases). CDR1 SGHTA and CDR2 FQGNSA come from the germline V gene. The ends were cut back, 3 bases at V and 5 bases at J, with 25 bases in the middle. The CDR3 is made up of 18 amino acids. The CDR3 sequence is CASSLVGGAGRSRTEAFF. In nucleotides, the CDR3 is TGTGCCAGCAGCTTGGTCGGGGGCGCAGGGAGATCCCGAACTGAAGCTTTCTTT.

V gene TRBV7-2 combines with J gene TRBJ2-5; D is perhaps TRBD1 (5 bases). This CDR3 region has 15 residues. Germline V gives CDR1 SGHTA, CDR2 FQGNSA. V was clipped by 4 bases and J by 4 bases, with 16 bases between them. The chain's CDR3 is CASSYFRLGAETQYF. For the CDR3, the DNA is TGTGCCAGCAGCTATTTTAGACTTGGGGCAGAGACCCAGTACTTC.

This clone was picked up a small number of times. V gene TRBV5-1 combines with J gene TRBJ2-2; a possible D gene is TRBD2 (5 bases). The CDR3 length is 16 residues. The V end lost 4 bases, the J end lost 5 bases, and 18 bases lay between the germline ends. Per the germline V gene, CDR1 is SGHRS and CDR2 is YFSETQ. The chain's CDR3 is CASSPTDGRGTGELFF. DNA for the CDR3: TGCGCCAGCAGCCCAACGGACGGCCGAGGGACCGGGGAGCTGTTTTTT.

This clone has just a few counts. This chain uses TRBV5-1 with TRBJ2-3; D tentatively fits TRBD1 or TRBD2 (6 bases each). The V gene's germline CDR1 is SGHRS and CDR2 YFSETQ. The V end was cut by 0 bases, the J end by 1 base, with 12 bases between. CDR3 length: 16 residues. This chain's CDR3 is CASSLVGGGRTDTQYF. The DNA of the CDR3 is TGCGCCAGCAGCTTGGTAGGGGGAGGCCGCACAGATACGCAGTATTTT.

The genes are TRBV30 and TRBJ1-6; TRBD1 matches 9 bases. Germline-derived CDR1 and CDR2 are GTSNPN and SVGIG (reference sequence). This CDR3 region has 13 residues. With 6 bases clipped from V and 9 bases from J, the junction kept 6 bases outside the gene matches. The CDR3 nucleotides read TGTGCCTGCCCGGGACAGGGTGGTTCACCCCTCCACTTT. Its translation is CACPGQGGSPLHF.

This chain uses TRBV11-2 with TRBJ1-1, with D possibly matching TRBD1 (6 bases). CDR3 length: 15 residues. V was clipped by 5 bases and J by 0 bases, with 13 bases between them. Germline CDR1 and CDR2: SGHAT and FQNNGV. Here the CDR3 DNA reads TGTGCCAGCAGCGCCCCGGGACATCTGAACACTGAAGCTTTCTTT. Translated: CASSAPGHLNTEAFF. Variable domain in full (rest from reference TRBV11-2 and TRBJ1-1): EAGVAQSPRYKIIEKRQSVAFWCNPISGHATLYWYQQILGQGPKLLIQFQNNGVVDDSQLPKDRFSAERLKGVDSTLKIQPAKLEDSAVYLCASSAPGHLNTEAFFGQGTRLTVV.

This clone has more than one count but fewer than ten. Mismatch with germline at one junction end may stem from a read error. The rearrangement joins TRBV9 to TRBJ1-5; D unclear. The CDR3 contains 15 residues. Looked up from germline, CDR1 is SGDLS and CDR2 is YYNGEE. The CDR3: CATSAGGNRNQPQHF. The CDR3 DNA reads TGTGCCACCAGCGCGGGAGGGAATAGAAATCAGCCCCAGCATTTT.

The chain uses TRBV11-3 and TRBJ1-1, with D hard to call. This CDR3 contains 15 residues. Germline V CDR1 and CDR2: SGHNT, YENEEA. The ends were cut back, 6 bases at V and 5 bases at J, with 19 bases in the middle. CDR3 DNA: TGTGCCAGCAGTCGAGAGGATCTCTCGGGAACTGAAGCTTTCTTT. Protein product: CASSREDLSGTEAFF.

The gene calls are TRBV18 and TRBJ2-5; D possibly uses TRBD1 or TRBD2 (5 bases each). Trimming took off 7 bases at V and 3 bases at J, with 15 bases between the two ends. The CDR3 sequence is 14 residues long. In germline, CDR1 is KGHSH, CDR2 LQKENI. CDR3 region: CASCQEVGEETQYF. The CDR3, as DNA: TGTGCCAGCTGTCAGGAGGTAGGGGAAGAGACCCAGTACTTC.

This clone was counted only a few times. The gene calls are TRBV6-6 and TRBJ2-1, with 7 positions matching TRBD2. CDR1 MNHNY and CDR2 SVGAGI come from the germline V gene (reference sequence). This CDR3 has 14 amino acids. With 2 bases clipped from V and 9 bases from J, the junction kept 7 bases outside the gene matches. CDR3 amino acids: CASSYPAGVGEQFF. Written as DNA, the CDR3 is TGTGCCAGCAGTTACCCCGCGGGGGTCGGTGAGCAGTTCTTC.

The genes are TRBV18 and TRBJ2-2; tentatively, D is TRBD1 (5 bases). Per the germline V gene, CDR1 is KGHSH and CDR2 is LQKENI. CDR3 size: 15 residues. V dropped 3 bases and J dropped 7 bases, with 15 bases sitting between them. The DNA of the CDR3 is TGTGCCAGCTCACCGACAGAGATCTATAACGGGGAGCTGTTTTTT. Protein sequence: CASSPTEIYNGELFF.

The table lists this clone with a few counts. The V and J genes are TRBV4-3 and TRBJ1-3; D remains ambiguous. The CDR3 length is 17 residues. Trimming took off 0 bases at V and 0 bases at J, with 12 bases between the two ends. CDR1 and CDR2 from the germline V gene are LGHNA and YSLEER. The CDR3 region is CASSQELGGISGNTIYF. The CDR3 nucleotides are TGCGCCAGCAGCCAAGAATTAGGAGGGATCTCTGGAAACACCATATATTTT.

This CDR3 reads CASRGRGRETQYF. The CDR3 DNA sequence: TGTGCCAGCAGGGGCAGGGGGCGAGAGACCCAGTACTTC. V is TRBV27 and J is TRBJ2-5; 8 bases line up with TRBD1. Germline CDR1 MNHEY, CDR2 SMNVEV (reference sequence). CDR3 length equals 13 residues. V lost 6 bases to trimming and J lost 4 bases; unmatched junction nucleotides: 4.

The chain carries TRBV7-2 and TRBJ2-2; D not certain. This CDR3 spans 13 amino acids. V shed 4 bases and J shed 4 bases, with 7 bases lying between them. CDR1 is SGHTA and CDR2 is FQGNSA in the germline V gene. The CDR3 is CASSYVATGELFF. Written as DNA, the CDR3 is TGTGCCAGCAGCTACGTAGCCACCGGGGAGCTGTTTTTT.

The chain links TRBV10-3 to TRBJ1-3; 7 bases are shared with TRBD1. This CDR3 contains 16 residues. CDR1 and CDR2 (germline): ENHRY, SYGVKD. The V gene end was trimmed by 6 bases and the J gene end by 0 bases; junction bases not matched to a gene: 8. The chain's CDR3 is CAIRKTGKISGNTIYF. The CDR3 DNA sequence: TGTGCCATCAGGAAGACAGGGAAGATCTCTGGAAACACCATATATTTT.

This chain links TRBV21-1 with TRBJ2-1; the table's TRBD1 call for D was not verified on the DNA. TRBV21-1 is an annotated pseudogene. The CDR3 consists of 15 residues. Here the CDR3 reads CASSKVDRGDNEQFF. CDR3 in DNA: TGTGCCAGCAGCAAAGTGGACAGGGGAGACAATGAGCAGTTCTTC.

The chain links TRBV6-6 to TRBJ2-5; TRBD1 matches at 10 bases. Trimming removed 6 bases from V and 7 bases from J; junction bases left unmatched: 5. CDR3 length: 13 residues. Germline V lookup: CDR1 MNHNY, CDR2 SVGAGI (reference sequence). For the CDR3, the DNA is TGTGCCAGCAGGAGGACAGGGGGGCCGACCCAGTACTTC. It encodes CASRRTGGPTQYF.

This sequence joins TRBV7-8 and TRBJ2-7; 9 bases align to TRBD2. This CDR3 is 16 amino acids long. Germline CDR1 SGHVS, CDR2 FQNEAQ. V dropped 4 bases and J dropped 1; count of bases not matched to a gene: 8. The DNA of the CDR3 is TGTGCCAGCAGCTCCCAGGCGGGGGGGGATTCCTACGAGCAGTACTTC. Translating gives CASSSQAGGDSYEQYF.

The CDR3 bases are TGCGCCAGCAGCCAAGGGCGGGGTTCCTCCTACGAGCAGTACTTC. It codes for CASSQGRGSSYEQYF. This chain connects TRBV4-3 to TRBJ2-5; perhaps TRBD2 as D (6 bases). Matching the DNA end better, TRBJ2-7 makes the J call doubtful. This CDR3 has 15 residues. CDR1 LGHNA and CDR2 YSLEER come from the germline V gene.

This clone turned up a few times. V gene TRBV19 combines with J gene TRBJ1-2; TRBD1 aligns across 8 bases. J gave up 2 bases and V 3 bases, and 5 bases lay outside the gene matches. The germline V gene encodes CDR1 LNHDA and CDR2 SQIVND (reference sequence). The CDR3 spans 15 residues. The CDR3 is CASSIGSGGNYGYTF. Written as DNA, the CDR3 is TGTGCCAGTAGTATTGGCTCAGGGGGCAACTATGGCTACACCTTC. The full variable domain, in which reference TRBV19 and TRBJ1-2 provide the parts outside the CDR3, is DGGITQSPKYLFRKEGQNVTLSCEQNLNHDAMYWYRQDPGQGLRLIYYSQIVNDFQKGDIAEGYSVSREKKESFPLTVTSAQKNPTAFYLCASSIGSGGNYGYTFGSGTRLTVV.

This chain uses TRBV4-2 with TRBJ2-7, with D uncertain. CDR1 LGHNA and CDR2 YNFKEQ come from the germline V gene. The CDR3 contains 14 residues. V shed 0 bases and J shed 3 bases, with 9 bases lying between them. DNA of the CDR3: TGTGCCAGCAGCCAAGATGGCGAGAACTACGAGCAGTACTTC. Amino acids: CASSQDGENYEQYF.

The chain employs TRBV4-1 and TRBJ2-7, with D possibly matching TRBD2 (5 bases). Trimming took off 0 bases at V and 4 bases at J, with 10 bases between the two ends. The CDR3 length is 14 residues. CDR1 is MGHRA, CDR2 YSYEKL, per germline. The CDR3 sequence is CASSQERLAYEQYF. CDR3 bases: TGCGCCAGCAGCCAAGAGCGCCTAGCTTACGAGCAGTACTTC.